This T cell receptor (beta chain) stems from a study of identical twins (dated by TCRdb to between 2015 and 2016). Background for the entire study: The study deep-sequenced TCR alpha and beta repertoires from monozygotic twins, unrelated adults of various ages and cord blood to test whether fetal clonotypes persist. Replicate twin experiments were performed at different times using different library preparation protocols to rule out contamination. Broader findings and caveats from the paper: In beta out-of-frame sequences, excess twin sharing was weaker, because having fewer shared sequences lowered the signal-to-noise ratio. Zero-insertion analyses could be partly confounded by invariant T cells such as MAIT and iNKT, although diverse VJ usage argued against such confounding for most clonotypes. In monozygotic twins, out-of-frame TCR alpha sharing was systematically underestimated by recombination models, although the models agreed with sharing between unrelated individuals. Abundant cord blood beta clonotypes had fewer insertions, young adult naive repertoires showed a similar but weaker trend, and memory repertoires showed no such trend. Compared with coincidental sharing between unrelated individuals, out-of-frame TCR alpha sequences shared between twins had an excess of sequences with low generation probability. Because the same donors could not be followed over many years, the conclusions relied on cross-sectional statistical analysis.

In this sample, this clonotype turned up once. It has no known antigen specificity. Base qualities are not recorded, but no much larger clone differs from it by a single base. The germline V gene provides CDR1 WSHSY and CDR2 SAAADI. V is reduced by 6 bases and J by 15 bases, leaving a spacing of 24 bases between them. The CDR3, cysteine through phenylalanine, is 14 amino acids long. Kept here is only the CDR3 DNA, which spans 42 bases and is read in frame from base 1. All donors were healthy Caucasians. The twin cohort comprised three pairs of female monozygotic twins, all aged roughly 18 to 30 years. Positive isolation kits from Invitrogen were used to isolate CD4+ and CD8+ T cell populations. The library came from 5' RACE. Sequencing took place on an Illumina HiSeq 2000. Template switching added a universal primer binding site, and the final cDNA carried a unique molecular identifier that allowed TCR cDNA molecules to be counted accurately. First-strand cDNA for TCR alpha and beta chains was synthesized from specific primers in the conserved constant-segment region. Each cDNA library was double barcoded, with a SMART-Mk sample barcode plus Illumina barcodes, to control for contamination. TruSeq adapter sequences, together with Illumina sample barcodes, were added in two successive PCR steps. Sequencing of the TCR alpha and beta cDNA libraries was done on the Illumina HiSeq platform using custom primers. The authors processed their data as follows. Raw reads were processed with MiGEC to extract unique molecular identifiers, and MiXCR was used to determine CDR3 positions. Recombination models were inferred per individual with the repgenHMM and IGoR tools using an EM algorithm. Shared clonotypes were analyzed with the tcR package in R, and sharing was normalized by the product of cloneset sizes. To study raw recombination without the effects of thymic and clonal selection, out-of-frame nonproductive sequences were analyzed. TCRdb reran the public reads through fastp at Q25 and MiXCR, keeping productive beta chains. Rows matching on CDR3 protein sequence are summarized as one entry with the most common DNA and genes. TCRdb, not the authors, supplied the V and J calls. The sample records just under 550,000 distinct CDR3 sequences, 13% to 15% of which are singletons. Roughly 0.46% of the sample is in the top ten clones.

This sample was also put to use in a study of yellow fever vaccine responses in identical twins. The second study reports: The T cell response to vaccination in identical twins was reported by the authors to appear partly convergent and partly personalized. In the study, vaccine-responding T cell clones were precisely tracked in identical twins.

The TCR comes from a woman in her late teens or twenties in good health. Here the chain combines TRBV10-2 and TRBJ2-4, with a tentative D gene TRBD2 over 7 matching bases. Material: CD4+ T cells sorted from blood. For the CDR3, the sequence is CASRNPGTEGGTYF. The nucleotides read TGCGCCAGCAGGAACCCGGGCACCGAGGGGGGGACGTACTTC.